This TCR beta chain is from a study of cytomegalovirus exposure and HLA in healthy donors. Study outcomes and limitations: Later analysis demonstrated an association between a missense DCLRE1C variant and TCR beta V- and J-gene trimming. Presence/absence analyses assumed roughly uniform sequencing depth across donors, which may not hold. Despite most TCR sequences being rare, some public TCRs occurred in many donors. Analyzed later, most CMV-associated TCR beta chains appeared HLA-restricted.

A multiplex PCR was run with 60 Vbeta primers and 13 Jbeta primers. Sequenced by immunoSEQ multiplex PCR; TCRdb stores in-frame clones only, minus some. The data show about 160,000 clones, roughly 85% seen once. This CDR3 comprises 13 residues. The V gene's germline CDR1 is GTSNPN and CDR2 SVGIG (reference sequence). Trimming pared 2 bases from V and 0 bases from J, leaving 8 bases between. As to this clone: Its antigen is as yet unknown.

The material sequenced was PBMCs. The receptor was derived from a male donor in good health and CMV-seropositive. V usage is TRBV30 and J usage is TRBJ2-7; weak D call: TRBD1 (6 bases). CDR3 nucleotide sequence: TGTGCCTGGAGTCGGGACATCTCCTACGAGCAGTACTTC. Translation gives CAWSRDISYEQYF.